This TCR beta chain was identified during a study of response to subunit inactivated influenza vaccine. Each CDR3 protein is one row after TCRdb ran MiXCR on the RT-PCR reads. The sample carries around 570,000 distinct CDR3 sequences, roughly 8.2% recorded once. This clonotype appeared many times. The CDR3 totals 16 residues. Germline values: CDR1 MDHEN, CDR2 SYDVKM. With V trimmed by 7 bases and J by 9 bases, 16 bases remained unmatched. V is TRBV28 and J is TRBJ2-1; 9 bases fit TRBD1. The clonotype comes from a man aged 50 to 69 who received an inactivated influenza vaccine. The starting material was PBMCs from blood, obtained about 24 months after vaccination. CDR3 residues: CASTSLGTGREGEQFF. The CDR3 nucleotides read TGTGCCAGCACCTCCCTTGGGACAGGGAGGGAAGGTGAGCAGTTCTTC. Looking up the rest from reference TRBV28 and TRBJ2-1 gives the full variable domain: DVKVTQSSRYLVKRTGEKVFLECVQDMDHENMFWYRQDPGLGLRLIYFSYDVKMKEKGDIPEGYSVSREKKERFSLILESASTNQTSMYLCASTSLGTGREGEQFFGPGTRLTVL.